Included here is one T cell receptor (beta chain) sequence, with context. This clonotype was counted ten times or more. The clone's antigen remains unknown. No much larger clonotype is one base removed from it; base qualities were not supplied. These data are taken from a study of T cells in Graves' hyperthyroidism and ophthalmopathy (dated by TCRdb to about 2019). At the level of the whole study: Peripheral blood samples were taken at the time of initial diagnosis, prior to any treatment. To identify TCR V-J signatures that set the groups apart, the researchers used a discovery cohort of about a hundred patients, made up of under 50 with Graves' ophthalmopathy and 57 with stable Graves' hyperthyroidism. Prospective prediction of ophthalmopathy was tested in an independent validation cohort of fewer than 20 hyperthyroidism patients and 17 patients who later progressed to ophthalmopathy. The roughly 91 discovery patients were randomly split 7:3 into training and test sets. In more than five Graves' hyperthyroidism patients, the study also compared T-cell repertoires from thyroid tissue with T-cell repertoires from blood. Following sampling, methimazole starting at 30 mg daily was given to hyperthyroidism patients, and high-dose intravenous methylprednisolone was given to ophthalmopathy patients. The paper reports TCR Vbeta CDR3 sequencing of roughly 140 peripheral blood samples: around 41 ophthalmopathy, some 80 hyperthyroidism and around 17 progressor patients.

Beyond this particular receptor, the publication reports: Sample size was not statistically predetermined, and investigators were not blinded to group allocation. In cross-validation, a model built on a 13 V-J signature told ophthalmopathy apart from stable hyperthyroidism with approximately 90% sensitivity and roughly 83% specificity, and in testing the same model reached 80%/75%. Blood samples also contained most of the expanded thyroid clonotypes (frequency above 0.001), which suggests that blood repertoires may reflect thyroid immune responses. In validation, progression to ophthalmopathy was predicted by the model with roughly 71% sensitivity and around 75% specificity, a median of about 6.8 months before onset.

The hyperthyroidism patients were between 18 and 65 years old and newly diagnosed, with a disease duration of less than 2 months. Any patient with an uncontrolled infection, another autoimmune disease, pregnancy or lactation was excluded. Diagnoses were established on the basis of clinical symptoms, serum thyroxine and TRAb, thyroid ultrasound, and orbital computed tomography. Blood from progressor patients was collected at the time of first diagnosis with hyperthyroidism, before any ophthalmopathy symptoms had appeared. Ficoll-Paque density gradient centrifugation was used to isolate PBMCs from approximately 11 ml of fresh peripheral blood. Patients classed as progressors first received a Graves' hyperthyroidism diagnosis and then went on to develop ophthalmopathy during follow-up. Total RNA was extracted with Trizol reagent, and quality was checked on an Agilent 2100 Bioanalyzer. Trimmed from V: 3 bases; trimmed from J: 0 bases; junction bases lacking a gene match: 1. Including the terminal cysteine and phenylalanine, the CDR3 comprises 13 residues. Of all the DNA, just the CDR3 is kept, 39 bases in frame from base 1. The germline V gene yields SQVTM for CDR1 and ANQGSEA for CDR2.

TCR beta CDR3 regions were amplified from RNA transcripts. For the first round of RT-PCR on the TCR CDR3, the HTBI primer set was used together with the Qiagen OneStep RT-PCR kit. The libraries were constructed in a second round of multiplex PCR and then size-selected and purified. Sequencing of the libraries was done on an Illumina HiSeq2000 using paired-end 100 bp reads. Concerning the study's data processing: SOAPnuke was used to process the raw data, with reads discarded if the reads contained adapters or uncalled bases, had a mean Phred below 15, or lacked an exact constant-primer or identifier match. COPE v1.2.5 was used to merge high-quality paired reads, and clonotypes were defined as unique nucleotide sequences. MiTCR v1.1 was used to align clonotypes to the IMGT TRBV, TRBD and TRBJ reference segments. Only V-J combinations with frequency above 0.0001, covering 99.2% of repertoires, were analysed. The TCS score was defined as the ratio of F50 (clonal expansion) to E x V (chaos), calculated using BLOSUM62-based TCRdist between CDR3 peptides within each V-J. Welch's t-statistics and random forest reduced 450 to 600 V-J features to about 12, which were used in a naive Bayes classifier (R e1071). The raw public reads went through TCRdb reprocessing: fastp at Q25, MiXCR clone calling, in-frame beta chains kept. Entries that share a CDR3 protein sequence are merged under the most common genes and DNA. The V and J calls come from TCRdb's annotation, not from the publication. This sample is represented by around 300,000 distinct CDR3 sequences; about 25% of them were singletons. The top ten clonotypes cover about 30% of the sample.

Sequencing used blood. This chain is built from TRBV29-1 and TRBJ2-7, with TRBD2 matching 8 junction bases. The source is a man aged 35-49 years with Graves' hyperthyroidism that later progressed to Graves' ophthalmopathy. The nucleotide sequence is TGCAGCGTTGAGACTAGCGCCTCCTACGAGCAGTACTTC. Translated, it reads CSVETSASYEQYF.